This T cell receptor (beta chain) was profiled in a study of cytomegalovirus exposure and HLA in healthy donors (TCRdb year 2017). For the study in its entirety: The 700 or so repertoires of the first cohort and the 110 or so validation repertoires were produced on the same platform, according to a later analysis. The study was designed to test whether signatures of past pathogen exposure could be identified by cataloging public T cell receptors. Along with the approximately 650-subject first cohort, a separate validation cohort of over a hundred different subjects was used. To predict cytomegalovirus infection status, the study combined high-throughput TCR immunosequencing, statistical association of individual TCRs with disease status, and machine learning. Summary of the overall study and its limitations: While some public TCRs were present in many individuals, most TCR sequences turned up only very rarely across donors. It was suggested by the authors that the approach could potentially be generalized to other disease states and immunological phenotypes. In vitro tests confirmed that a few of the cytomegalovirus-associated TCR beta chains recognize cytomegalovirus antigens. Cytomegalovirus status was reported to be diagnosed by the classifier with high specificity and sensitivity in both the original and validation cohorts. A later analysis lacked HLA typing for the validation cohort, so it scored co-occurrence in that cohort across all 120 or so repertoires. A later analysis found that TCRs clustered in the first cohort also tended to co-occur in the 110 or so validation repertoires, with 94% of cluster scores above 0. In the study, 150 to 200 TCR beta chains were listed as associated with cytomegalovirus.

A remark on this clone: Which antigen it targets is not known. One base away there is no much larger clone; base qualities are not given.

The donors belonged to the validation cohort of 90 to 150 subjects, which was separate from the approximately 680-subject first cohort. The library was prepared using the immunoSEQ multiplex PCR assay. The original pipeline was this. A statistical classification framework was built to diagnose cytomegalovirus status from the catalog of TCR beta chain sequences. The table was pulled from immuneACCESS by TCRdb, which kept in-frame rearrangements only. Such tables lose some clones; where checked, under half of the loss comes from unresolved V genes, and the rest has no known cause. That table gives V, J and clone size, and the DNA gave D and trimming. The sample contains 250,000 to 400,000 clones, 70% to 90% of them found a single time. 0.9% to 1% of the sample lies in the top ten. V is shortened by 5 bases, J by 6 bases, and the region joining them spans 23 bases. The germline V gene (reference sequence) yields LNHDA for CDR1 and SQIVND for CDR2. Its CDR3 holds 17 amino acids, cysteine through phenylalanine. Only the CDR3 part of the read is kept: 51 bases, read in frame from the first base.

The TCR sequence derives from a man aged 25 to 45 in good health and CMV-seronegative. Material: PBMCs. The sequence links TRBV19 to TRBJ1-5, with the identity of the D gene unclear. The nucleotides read TGTGCCAGTAGTGCCTCTCTTACTACGCCCTCTCTTCAGCCCCAGCATTTT. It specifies CASSASLTTPSLQPQHF.